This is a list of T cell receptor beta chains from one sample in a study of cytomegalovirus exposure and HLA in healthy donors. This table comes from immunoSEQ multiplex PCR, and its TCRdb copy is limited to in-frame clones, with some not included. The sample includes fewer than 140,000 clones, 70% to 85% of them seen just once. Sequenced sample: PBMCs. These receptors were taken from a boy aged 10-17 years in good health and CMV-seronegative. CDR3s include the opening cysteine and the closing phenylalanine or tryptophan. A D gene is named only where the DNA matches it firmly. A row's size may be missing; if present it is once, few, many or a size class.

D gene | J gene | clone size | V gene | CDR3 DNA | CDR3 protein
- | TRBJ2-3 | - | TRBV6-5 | TGTGCCAGTTTCGCGGAAAGGACAGATACGCAGTATTTT | CASFAERTDTQYF
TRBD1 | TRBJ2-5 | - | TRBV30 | TGTGCCTGGAGTCGCAGGGACAGGGGTTTTGGGGAGACCCAGTACTTC | CAWSRRDRGFGETQYF
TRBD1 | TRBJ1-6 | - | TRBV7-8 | TGTGCCAGCAGCTCTGGGACAGAATCACCCCTCCACTTT | CASSSGTESPLHF
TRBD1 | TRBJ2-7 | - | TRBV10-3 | TGTGCCATCGGATCTGGTCGGACAGGGTACGAGCAGTACTTC | CAIGSGRTGYEQYF
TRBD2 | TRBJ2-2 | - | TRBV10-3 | TGTGCCATCAGAGTGAGTCTAGCGGGAGGGCCGAAAAACACCGGGGAGCTGTTTTTT | CAIRVSLAGGPKNTGELFF
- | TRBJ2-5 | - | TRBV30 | TGTGCCTGGAGTGTCGAGGGAGGCGGACAAGAGACCCAGTACTTC | CAWSVEGGGQETQYF
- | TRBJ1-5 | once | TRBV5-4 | TGTGCCAGCAGCTTCCCCCCAGGGGTGCGCAATCAGCCCCAGCATTTT | CASSFPPGVRNQPQHF
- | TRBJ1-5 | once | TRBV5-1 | TGCGCCAGCAGCGCAACAGGGACCAATCAGCCCCAGCATTTT | CASSATGTNQPQHF
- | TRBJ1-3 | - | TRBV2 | TGTGCCAGCAATGAGACTAATTTGTCTGGAAACACCATATATTTT | CASNETNLSGNTIYF
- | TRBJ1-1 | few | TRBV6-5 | TGTGCCAGCAGTTACCGGACAGAGAACACTGAAGCTTTCTTT | CASSYRTENTEAFF
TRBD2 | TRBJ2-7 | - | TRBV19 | TGTGCCAGTAGGGACCTTAGCGGGAGCGCCTACGAGCAGTACTTC | CASRDLSGSAYEQYF
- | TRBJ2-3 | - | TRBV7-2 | TGTGCCAGCAGCTCCAACAGGGCCGTCACAGATACGCAGTATTTT | CASSSNRAVTDTQYF
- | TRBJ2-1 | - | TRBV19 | TGTGCCTCCCTTGGGGGCAGGGTTAGAGATGAGCAGTTCTTC | CASLGGRVRDEQFF
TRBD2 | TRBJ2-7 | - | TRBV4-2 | TGTGCCAGCAGCCAAGATGGTGGCGGGAGTGCCGACGAGCAGTACTTC | CASSQDGGGSADEQYF
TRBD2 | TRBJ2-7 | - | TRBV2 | TGTGCCAGCAGTGACATTAGTAGCGTGGGAGGGAACGAGCAGTACTTC | CASSDISSVGGNEQYF
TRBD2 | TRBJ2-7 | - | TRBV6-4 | TGTGCCAGCAGTTACCCTAACACTAGCGCTTACGAGCAGTACTTC | CASSYPNTSAYEQYF
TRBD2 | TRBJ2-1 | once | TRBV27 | TGTGCCAGCAGCCTGGTAGCGGGAGGGAGGAATGAGCAGTTCTTC | CASSLVAGGRNEQFF
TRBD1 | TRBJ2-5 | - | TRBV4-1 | TGCGCCAGCAGCCCGCCGACAGGGAGACAGACCCAGTACTTC | CASSPPTGRQTQYF
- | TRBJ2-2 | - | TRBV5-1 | TGCGCCAGCAGCTTGGAGGCAGGCCACCGGGAGCTGTTTTTT | CASSLEAGHRELFF
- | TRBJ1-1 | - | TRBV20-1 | TGCAGTGGGAGATTCGGACCGGGGGCTTTCTTT | CSGRFGPGAFF
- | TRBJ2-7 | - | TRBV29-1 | TGCAGCGTTGAGGAACTACAGGGAAGCTACGAGCAGTACTTC | CSVEELQGSYEQYF
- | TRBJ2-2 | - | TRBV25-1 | TGTGCCAGCAGTGAAATTATTGGACAGAACACCGGGGAGCTGTTTTTT | CASSEIIGQNTGELFF
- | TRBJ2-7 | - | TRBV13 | TGTGCCAGCAGCTTAGCTTTGGGGGCGGCCCTTTTTGAGCAGTACTTC | CASSLALGAALFEQYF
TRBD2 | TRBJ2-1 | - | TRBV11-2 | TGTGCCAGCAGCTCCGTAGCGGGTAGGCCATACAATGAGCAGTTCTTC | CASSSVAGRPYNEQFF
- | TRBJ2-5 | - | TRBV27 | TGTGCCAGCAGTTTGGAGGGGGCGTCGGAGACCCAGTACTTC | CASSLEGASETQYF
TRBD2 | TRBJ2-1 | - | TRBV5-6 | TGTGCCAGCAGCTCGGGACTAGCGGGCCCGTGGGGGCAGTTCTTC | CASSSGLAGPWGQFF
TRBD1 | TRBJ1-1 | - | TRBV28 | TGTGCCAGCAGTTTAGGGGGGACAGGGGGATACACTGAAGCTTTCTTT | CASSLGGTGGYTEAFF
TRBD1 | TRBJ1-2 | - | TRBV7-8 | TGTGCCAGCAGTCTGGCTTGGGACAGGGTTCGGGGCTACACCTTC | CASSLAWDRVRGYTF
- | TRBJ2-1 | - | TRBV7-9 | TGTGCCAGCAGCTTAGTGGTCGGGGATGAGCAGTTCTTC | CASSLVVGDEQFF
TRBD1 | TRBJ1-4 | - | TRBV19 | TGTGCCAGTAGTAGTGGGACAGGGGGCAATTTTAATGAAAAACTGTTTTTT | CASSSGTGGNFNEKLFF
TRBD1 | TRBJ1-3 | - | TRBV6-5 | TGTGCCAGCAGAAGAACAGGGGAGGCTGGAAACACCATATATTTT | CASRRTGEAGNTIYF
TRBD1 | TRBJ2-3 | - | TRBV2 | TGTGCCAGCAAGGGACAGGGCCCCACAGATACGCAGTATTTT | CASKGQGPTDTQYF
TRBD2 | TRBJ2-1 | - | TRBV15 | TGTGCCACCGGGGGTGAGGAGCGGGGGGGCCCCTATGAGCAGTTCTTC | CATGGEERGGPYEQFF
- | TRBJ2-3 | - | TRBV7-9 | TGTGCCAGCAGCTTAGCTAGCGCTAGCACAGATACGCAGTATTTT | CASSLASASTDTQYF
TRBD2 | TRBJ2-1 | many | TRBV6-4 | TGTGCCAGCAGTGACTCCAACCGATCAGCGGGGGGGCCGGGGGAGCAGTTCTTC | CASSDSNRSAGGPGEQFF
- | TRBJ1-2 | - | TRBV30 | TGTGCCTGGAGTGTACGGGGGTCCGGTGGTGAATATGGCTACACCTTC | CAWSVRGSGGEYGYTF
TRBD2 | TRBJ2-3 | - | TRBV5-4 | TGTGCCAGCAGCTTGGTGGCGGGAGGGCCGTTTGATACGCAGTATTTT | CASSLVAGGPFDTQYF
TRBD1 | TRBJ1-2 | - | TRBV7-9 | TGTGCCAGCACGATACCGGGACAGGGGTATGGCTACACCTTC | CASTIPGQGYGYTF
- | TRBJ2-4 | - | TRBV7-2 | TGTGCCAGCAGCTTAGGTCTAGCCGTAAACATTCAGTACTTC | CASSLGLAVNIQYF
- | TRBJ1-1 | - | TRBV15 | TGTGCCACCAGCAGACAACTTTGGACACTCAACACTGAAGCTTTCTTT | CATSRQLWTLNTEAFF